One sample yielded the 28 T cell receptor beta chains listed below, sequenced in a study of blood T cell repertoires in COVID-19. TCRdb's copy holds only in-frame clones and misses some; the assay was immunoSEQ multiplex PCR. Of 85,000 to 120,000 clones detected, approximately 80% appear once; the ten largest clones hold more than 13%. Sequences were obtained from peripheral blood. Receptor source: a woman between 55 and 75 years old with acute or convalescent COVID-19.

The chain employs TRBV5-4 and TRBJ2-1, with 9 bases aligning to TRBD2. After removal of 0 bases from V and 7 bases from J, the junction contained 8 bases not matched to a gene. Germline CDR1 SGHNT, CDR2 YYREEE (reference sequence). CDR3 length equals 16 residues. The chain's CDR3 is CASSLVPSGIWNEQFF. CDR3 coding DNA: TGTGCCAGCAGCTTGGTACCTAGCGGGATATGGAATGAGCAGTTCTTC.

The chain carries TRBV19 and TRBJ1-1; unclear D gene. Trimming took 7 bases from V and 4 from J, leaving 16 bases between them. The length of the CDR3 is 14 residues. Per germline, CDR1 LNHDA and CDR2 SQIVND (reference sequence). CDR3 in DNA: TGTGCCAGTAACCGGGTTCAACGAGGCACTGAAGCTTTCTTT. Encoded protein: CASNRVQRGTEAFF.

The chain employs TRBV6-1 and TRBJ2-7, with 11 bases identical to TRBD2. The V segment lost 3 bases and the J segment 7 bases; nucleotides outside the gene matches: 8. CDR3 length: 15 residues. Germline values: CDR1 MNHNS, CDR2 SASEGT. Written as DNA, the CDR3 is TGTGCCAGCAGTGACCGGACTAGCGGGCAACGGGAGCAGTACTTC. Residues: CASSDRTSGQREQYF.

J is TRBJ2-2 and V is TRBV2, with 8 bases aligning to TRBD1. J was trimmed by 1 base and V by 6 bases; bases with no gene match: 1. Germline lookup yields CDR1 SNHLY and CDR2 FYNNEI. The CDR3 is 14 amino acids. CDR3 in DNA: TGTGCCAGCAGCGGGACAGGGAACACCGGGGAGCTGTTTTTT. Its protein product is CASSGTGNTGELFF.

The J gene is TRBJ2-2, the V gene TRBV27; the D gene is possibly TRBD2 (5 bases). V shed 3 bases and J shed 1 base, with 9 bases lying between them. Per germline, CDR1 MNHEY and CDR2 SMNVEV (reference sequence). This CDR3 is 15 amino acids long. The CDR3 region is CASSFNGVNTGELFF. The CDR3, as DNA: TGTGCCAGCAGTTTTAACGGGGTGAACACCGGGGAGCTGTTTTTT.

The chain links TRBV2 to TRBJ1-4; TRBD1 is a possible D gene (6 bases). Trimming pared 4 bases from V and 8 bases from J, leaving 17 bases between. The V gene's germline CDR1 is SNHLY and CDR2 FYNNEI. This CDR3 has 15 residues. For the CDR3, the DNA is TGTGCCAGCAGTGCCGACAGGTTAGAGGTGGAAAAACTGTTTTTT. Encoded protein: CASSADRLEVEKLFF. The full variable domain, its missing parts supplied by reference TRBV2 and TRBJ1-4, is EPEVTQTPSHQVTQMGQEVILRCVPISNHLYFYWYRQILGQKVEFLVSFYNNEISEKSEIFDDQFSVERPDGSNFTLKIRSTKLEDSAMYFCASSADRLEVEKLFFGSGTQLSVL.

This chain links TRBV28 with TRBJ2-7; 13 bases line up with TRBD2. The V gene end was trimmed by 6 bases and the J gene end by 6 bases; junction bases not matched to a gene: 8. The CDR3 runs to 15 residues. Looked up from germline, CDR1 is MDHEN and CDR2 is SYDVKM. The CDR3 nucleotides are TGTGCCAGCAGCCGAGGGACTAGCGGGACTCGCGAGCAGTACTTC. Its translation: CASSRGTSGTREQYF.

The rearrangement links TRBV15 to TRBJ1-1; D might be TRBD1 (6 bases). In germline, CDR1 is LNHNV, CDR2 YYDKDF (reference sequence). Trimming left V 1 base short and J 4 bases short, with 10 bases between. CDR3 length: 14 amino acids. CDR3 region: CATSRGVQGTEAFF. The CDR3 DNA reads TGTGCCACCAGCAGAGGTGTACAGGGCACTGAAGCTTTCTTT.

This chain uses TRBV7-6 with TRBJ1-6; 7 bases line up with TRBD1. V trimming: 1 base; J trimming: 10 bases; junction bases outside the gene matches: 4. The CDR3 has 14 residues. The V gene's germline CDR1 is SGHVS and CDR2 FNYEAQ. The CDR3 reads CASSLDRGQSPLHF. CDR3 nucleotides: TGTGCCAGCAGCTTAGACAGGGGCCAATCACCCCTCCACTTT.

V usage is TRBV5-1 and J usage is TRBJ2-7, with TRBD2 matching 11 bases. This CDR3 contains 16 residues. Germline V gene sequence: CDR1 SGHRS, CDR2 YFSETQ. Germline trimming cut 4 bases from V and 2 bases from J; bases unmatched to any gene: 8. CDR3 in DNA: TGCGCCAGCAGCGGAACCGCTAGCGGGGGGACCTACGAGCAGTACTTC. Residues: CASSGTASGGTYEQYF.

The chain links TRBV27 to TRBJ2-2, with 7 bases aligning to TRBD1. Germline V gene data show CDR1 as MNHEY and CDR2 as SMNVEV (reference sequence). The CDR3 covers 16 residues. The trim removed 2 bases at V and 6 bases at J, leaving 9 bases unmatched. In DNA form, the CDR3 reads TGTGCCAGCAGTTTAGTCGATAGGGGGCATGCCGGGGAGCTGTTTTTT. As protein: CASSLVDRGHAGELFF.

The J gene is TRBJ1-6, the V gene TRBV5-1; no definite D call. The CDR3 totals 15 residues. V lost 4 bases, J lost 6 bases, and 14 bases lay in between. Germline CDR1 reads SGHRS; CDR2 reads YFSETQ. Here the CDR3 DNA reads TGCGCCAGCAGCCCCTATTCGGGGAGTAATTCACCCCTCCACTTT. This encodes CASSPYSGSNSPLHF.

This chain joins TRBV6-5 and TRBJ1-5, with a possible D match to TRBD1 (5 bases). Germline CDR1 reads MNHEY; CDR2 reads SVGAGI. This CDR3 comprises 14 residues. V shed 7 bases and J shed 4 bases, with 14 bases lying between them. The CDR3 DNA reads TGTGCCAGCACGAAGGGACTGACTAATCAGCCCCAGCATTTT. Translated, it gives CASTKGLTNQPQHF.

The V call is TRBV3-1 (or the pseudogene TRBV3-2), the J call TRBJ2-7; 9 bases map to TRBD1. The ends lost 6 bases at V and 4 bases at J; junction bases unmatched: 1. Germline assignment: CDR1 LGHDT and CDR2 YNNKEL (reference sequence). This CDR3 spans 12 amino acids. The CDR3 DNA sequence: TGTGCCAGCAGACAGGGGGCTTACGAGCAGTACTTC. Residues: CASRQGAYEQYF.

The CDR3 protein is CASSLDRNQPQHF. DNA of the CDR3: TGTGCCAGCTCACTGGACAGAAATCAGCCCCAGCATTTT. V gene TRBV18 combines with J gene TRBJ1-5; a possible D gene is TRBD1 (6 bases). Looked up from germline, CDR1 is KGHSH and CDR2 is LQKENI. This CDR3 is built from 13 residues. V was cut by 4 bases and J by 4 bases, with 8 bases left in between.

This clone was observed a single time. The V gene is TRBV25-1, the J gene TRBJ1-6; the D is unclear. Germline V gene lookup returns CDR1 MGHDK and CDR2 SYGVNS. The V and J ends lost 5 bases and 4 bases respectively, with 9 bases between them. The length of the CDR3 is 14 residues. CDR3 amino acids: CASSLSLYNSPLHF. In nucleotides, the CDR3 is TGTGCCAGCAGTTTGTCCTTGTATAATTCACCCCTCCACTTT.

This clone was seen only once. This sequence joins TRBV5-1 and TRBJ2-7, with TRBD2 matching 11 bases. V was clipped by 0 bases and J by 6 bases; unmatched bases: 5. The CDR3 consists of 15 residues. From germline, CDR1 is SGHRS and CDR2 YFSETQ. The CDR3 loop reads CASSLDPSGRSEQYF. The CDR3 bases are TGCGCCAGCAGCTTGGACCCTAGCGGGAGGAGCGAGCAGTACTTC.

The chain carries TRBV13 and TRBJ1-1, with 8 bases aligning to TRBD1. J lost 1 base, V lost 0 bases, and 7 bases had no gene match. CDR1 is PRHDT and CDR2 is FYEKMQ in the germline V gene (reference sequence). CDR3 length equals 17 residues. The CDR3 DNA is TGTGCCAGCAGCTTAGGCAGGGGGCTTCGGGCGAACACTGAAGCTTTCTTT. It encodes CASSLGRGLRANTEAFF.

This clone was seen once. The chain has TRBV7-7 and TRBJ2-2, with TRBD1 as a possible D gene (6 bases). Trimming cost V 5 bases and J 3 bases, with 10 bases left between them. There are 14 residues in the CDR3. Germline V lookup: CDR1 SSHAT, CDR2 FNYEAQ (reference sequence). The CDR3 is CASSGDIYTGELFF. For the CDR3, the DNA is TGTGCCAGCAGCGGGGACATATACACCGGGGAGCTGTTTTTT.

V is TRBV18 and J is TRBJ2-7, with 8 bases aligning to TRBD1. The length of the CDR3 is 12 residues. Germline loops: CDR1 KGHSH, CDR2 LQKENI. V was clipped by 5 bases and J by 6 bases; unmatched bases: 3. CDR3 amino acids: CASSSTGVEQYF. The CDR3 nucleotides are TGTGCCAGCTCATCGACAGGGGTCGAGCAGTACTTC.

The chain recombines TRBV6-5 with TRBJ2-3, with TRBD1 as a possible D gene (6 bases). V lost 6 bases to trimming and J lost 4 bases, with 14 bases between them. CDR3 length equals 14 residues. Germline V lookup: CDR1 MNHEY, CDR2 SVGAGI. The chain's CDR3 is CASRRTVGADTQYF. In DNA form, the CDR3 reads TGTGCCAGCAGGAGGACAGTAGGGGCAGATACGCAGTATTTT.

For the CDR3, the DNA is TGCGCCAGCATGGGGACAGGGGGCCAAGATACGCAGTATTTT. Amino acid sequence: CASMGTGGQDTQYF. The J gene is TRBJ2-3, the V gene TRBV5-1, with 12 bases aligning to TRBD1. The length of the CDR3 is 14 residues. V lost 6 bases to trimming and J lost 5 bases; unmatched junction nucleotides: 4. CDR1 is SGHRS and CDR2 is YFSETQ in the germline V gene.

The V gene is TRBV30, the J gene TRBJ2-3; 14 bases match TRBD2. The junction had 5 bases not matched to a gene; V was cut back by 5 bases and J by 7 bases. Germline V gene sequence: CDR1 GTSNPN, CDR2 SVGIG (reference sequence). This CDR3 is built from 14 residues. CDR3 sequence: CAWSGTSGRNTQYF. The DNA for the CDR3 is TGTGCCTGGTCTGGGACTAGCGGGAGAAATACGCAGTATTTT.

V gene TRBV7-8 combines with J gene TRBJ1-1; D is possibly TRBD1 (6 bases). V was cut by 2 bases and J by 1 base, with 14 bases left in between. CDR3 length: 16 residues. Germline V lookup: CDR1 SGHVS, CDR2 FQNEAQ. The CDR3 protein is CASSLLGGPRNTEAFF. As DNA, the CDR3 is TGTGCCAGCAGCTTACTAGGGGGACCGAGGAACACTGAAGCTTTCTTT.

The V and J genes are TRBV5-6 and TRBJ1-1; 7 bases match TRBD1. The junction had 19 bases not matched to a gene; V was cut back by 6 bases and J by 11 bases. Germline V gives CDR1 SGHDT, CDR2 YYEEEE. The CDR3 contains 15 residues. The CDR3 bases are TGTGCCAGCACCACCGAAGGCCTCACCAAAGGGGGCGCTTTCTTT. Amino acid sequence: CASTTEGLTKGGAFF.

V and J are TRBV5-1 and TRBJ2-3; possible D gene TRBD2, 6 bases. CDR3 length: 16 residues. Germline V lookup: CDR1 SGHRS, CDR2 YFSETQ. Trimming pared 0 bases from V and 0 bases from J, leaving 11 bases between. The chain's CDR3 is CASSLVIAGSTDTQYF. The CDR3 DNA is TGCGCCAGCAGCTTGGTGATTGCGGGGAGCACAGATACGCAGTATTTT.

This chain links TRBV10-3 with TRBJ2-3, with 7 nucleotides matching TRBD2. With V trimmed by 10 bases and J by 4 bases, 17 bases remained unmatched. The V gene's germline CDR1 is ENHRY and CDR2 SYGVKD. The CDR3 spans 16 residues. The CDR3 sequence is CASRGSGEGVADTQYF. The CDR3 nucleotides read TGTGCCAGCCGGGGAAGCGGGGAAGGGGTGGCAGATACGCAGTATTTT.

The CDR3 loop reads CASSPTEDFNYGYTF. The DNA of the CDR3 is TGTGCCAGCTCCCCGACAGAAGACTTTAACTATGGCTACACCTTC. The chain carries TRBV18 and TRBJ1-2, with D perhaps TRBD1 (5 bases). The CDR3 runs to 15 residues. Trimming cost V 6 bases and J 1 base, with 15 bases left between them. Per germline, CDR1 KGHSH and CDR2 LQKENI. Variable domain in full (rest from reference TRBV18 and TRBJ1-2): NAGVMQNPRHLVRRRGQEARLRCSPMKGHSHVYWYRQLPEEGLKFMVYLQKENIIDESGMPKERFSAEFPKEGPSILRIQQVVRGDSAAYFCASSPTEDFNYGYTFGSGTRLTVV.